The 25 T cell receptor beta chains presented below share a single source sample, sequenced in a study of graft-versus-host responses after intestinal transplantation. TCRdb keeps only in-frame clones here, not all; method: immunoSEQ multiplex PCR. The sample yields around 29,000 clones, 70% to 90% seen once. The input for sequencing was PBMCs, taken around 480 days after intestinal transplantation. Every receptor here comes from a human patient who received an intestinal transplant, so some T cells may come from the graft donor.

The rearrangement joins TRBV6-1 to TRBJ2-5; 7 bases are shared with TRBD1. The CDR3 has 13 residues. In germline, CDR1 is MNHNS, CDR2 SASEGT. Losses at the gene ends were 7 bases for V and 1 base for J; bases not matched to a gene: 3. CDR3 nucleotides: TGTGCCAGCAAAAGGGACAGCCAAGAGACCCAGTACTTC. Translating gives CASKRDSQETQYF.

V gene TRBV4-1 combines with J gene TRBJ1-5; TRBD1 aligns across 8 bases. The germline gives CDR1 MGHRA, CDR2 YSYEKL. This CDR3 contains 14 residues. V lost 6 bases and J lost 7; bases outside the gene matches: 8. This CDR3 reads CASSQTGAGQPQHF. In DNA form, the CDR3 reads TGCGCCAGCAGTCAGACAGGGGCGGGCCAGCCCCAGCATTTT.

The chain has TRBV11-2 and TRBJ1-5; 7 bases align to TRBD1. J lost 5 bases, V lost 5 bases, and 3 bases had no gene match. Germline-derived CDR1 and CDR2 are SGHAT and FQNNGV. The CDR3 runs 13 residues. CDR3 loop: CASSIQGYQPQHF. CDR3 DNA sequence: TGTGCCAGCAGCATACAGGGGTATCAGCCCCAGCATTTT.

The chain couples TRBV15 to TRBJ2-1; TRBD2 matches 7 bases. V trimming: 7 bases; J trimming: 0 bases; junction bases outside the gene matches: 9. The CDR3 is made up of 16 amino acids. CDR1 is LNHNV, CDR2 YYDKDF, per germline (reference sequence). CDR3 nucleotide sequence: TGTGCCACCATCTCGCCGGGCGGGAGCTCCTACAATGAGCAGTTCTTC. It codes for CATISPGGSSYNEQFF.

Here the CDR3 reads CASSQEGGRGYNEQFF. DNA for the CDR3: TGTGCCAGCAGCCAAGAAGGCGGGAGGGGCTACAATGAGCAGTTCTTC. The chain couples TRBV4-2 to TRBJ2-1; 9 bases are a match to TRBD2. The length of the CDR3 is 16 residues. V lost 0 bases, J lost 3 bases, and 3 bases stayed unmatched. Germline values: CDR1 LGHNA, CDR2 YNFKEQ.

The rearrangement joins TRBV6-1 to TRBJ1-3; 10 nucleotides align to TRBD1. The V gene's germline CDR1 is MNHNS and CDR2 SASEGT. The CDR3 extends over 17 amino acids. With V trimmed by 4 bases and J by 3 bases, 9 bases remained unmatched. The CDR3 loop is CASSAPRQGAFGNTIYF. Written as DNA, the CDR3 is TGTGCCAGCAGTGCCCCCCGACAGGGGGCATTTGGAAACACCATATATTTT.

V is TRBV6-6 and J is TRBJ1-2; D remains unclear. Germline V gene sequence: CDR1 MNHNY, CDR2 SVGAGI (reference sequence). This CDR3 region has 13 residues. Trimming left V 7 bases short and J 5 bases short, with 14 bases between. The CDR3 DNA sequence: TGTGCCAGCACCCCAATGGTAACATATGGCTACACCTTC. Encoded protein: CASTPMVTYGYTF.

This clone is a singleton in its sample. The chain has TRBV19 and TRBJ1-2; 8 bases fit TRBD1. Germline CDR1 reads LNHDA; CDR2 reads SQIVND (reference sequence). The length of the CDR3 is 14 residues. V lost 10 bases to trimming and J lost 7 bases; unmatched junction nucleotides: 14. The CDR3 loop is CATGIDRGNRGYTF. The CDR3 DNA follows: TGTGCCACCGGGATCGACAGGGGTAATCGTGGCTACACCTTC. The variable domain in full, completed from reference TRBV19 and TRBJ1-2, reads DGGITQSPKYLFRKEGQNVTLSCEQNLNHDAMYWYRQDPGQGLRLIYYSQIVNDFQKGDIAEGYSVSREKKESFPLTVTSAQKNPTAFYLCATGIDRGNRGYTFGSGTRLTVV.

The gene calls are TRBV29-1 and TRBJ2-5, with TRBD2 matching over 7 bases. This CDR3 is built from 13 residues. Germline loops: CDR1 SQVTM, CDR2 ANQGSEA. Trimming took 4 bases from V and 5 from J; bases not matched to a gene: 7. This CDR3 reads CSVAFGGSETQYF. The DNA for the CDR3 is TGCAGCGTTGCTTTCGGCGGGAGTGAGACCCAGTACTTC.

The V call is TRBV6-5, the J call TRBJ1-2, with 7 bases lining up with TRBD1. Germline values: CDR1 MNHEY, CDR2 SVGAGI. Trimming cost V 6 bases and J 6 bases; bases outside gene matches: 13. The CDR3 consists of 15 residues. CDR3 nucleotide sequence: TGTGCCAGCAGCCGACCTAAGACAGGGTTCGATGGCTACACCTTC. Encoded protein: CASSRPKTGFDGYTF.

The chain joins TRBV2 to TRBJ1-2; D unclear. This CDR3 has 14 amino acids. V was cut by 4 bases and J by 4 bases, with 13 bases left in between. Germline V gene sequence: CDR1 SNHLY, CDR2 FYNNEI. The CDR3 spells CASSGSGRTYGYTF. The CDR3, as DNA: TGTGCCAGCAGTGGATCTGGGCGGACCTATGGCTACACCTTC. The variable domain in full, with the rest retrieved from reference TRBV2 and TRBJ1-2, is EPEVTQTPSHQVTQMGQEVILRCVPISNHLYFYWYRQILGQKVEFLVSFYNNEISEKSEIFDDQFSVERPDGSNFTLKIRSTKLEDSAMYFCASSGSGRTYGYTFGSGTRLTVV.

The CDR3 DNA is TGTGCCTGGAGGACAGATAGCACAGATACGCAGTATTTT. Encoded protein: CAWRTDSTDTQYF. The chain couples TRBV30 to TRBJ2-3; TRBD1 might be the D (5 bases). The CDR3 is 13 residues long. CDR1 and CDR2 from the germline V gene are GTSNPN and SVGIG (reference sequence). V lost 3 bases and J lost 0, with 7 bases in between. Full variable domain (rest looked up from reference TRBV30 and TRBJ2-3): SQTIHQWPATLVQPVGSPLSLECTVEGTSNPNLYWYRQAAGRGLQLLFYSVGIGQISSEVPQNLSASRPQDRQFILSSKKLLLSDSGFYLCAWRTDSTDTQYFGPGTRLTVL.

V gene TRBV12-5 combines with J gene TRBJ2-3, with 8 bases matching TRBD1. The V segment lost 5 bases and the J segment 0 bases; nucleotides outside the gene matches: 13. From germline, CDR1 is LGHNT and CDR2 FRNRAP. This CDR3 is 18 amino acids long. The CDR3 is CASGLTPTGGASTDTQYF. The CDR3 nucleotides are TGTGCTAGTGGTCTCACCCCCACAGGGGGAGCTAGCACAGATACGCAGTATTTT.

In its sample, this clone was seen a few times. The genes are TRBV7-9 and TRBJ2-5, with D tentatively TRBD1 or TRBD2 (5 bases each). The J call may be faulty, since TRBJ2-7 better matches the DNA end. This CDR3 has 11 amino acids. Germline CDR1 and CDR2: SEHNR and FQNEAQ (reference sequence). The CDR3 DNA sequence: TGTGCCAGCAGCTCGGGACCCGAGCAGTACTTC. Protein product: CASSSGPEQYF.

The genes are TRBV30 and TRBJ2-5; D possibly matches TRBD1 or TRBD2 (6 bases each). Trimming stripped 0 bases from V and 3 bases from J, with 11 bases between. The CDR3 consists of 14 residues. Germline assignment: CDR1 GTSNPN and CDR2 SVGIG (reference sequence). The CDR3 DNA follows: TGTGCCTGGAGTGTAAGGGGGGCTGAAGAGACCCAGTACTTC. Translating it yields CAWSVRGAEETQYF. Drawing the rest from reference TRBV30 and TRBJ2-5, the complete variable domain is SQTIHQWPATLVQPVGSPLSLECTVEGTSNPNLYWYRQAAGRGLQLLFYSVGIGQISSEVPQNLSASRPQDRQFILSSKKLLLSDSGFYLCAWSVRGAEETQYFGPGTRLLVL.

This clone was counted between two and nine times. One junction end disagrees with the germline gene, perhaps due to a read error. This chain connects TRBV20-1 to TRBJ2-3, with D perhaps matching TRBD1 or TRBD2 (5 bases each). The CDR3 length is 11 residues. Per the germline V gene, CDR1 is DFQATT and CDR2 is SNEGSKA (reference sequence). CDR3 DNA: TGTCCTCGGGGCAACACAGATACGCAGTATTTT. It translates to CPRGNTDTQYF.

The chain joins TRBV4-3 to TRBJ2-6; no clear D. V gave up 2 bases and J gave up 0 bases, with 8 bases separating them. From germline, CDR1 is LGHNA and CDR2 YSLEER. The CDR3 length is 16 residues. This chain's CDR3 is CASSQLYLSGANVLTF. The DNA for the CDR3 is TGCGCCAGCAGCCAATTGTACCTCTCTGGGGCCAACGTCCTGACTTTC.

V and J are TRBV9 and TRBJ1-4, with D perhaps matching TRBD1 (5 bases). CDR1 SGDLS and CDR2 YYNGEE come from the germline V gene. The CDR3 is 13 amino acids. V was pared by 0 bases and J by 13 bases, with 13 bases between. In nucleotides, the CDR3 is TGTGCCAGCAGCGTAGAAGGGACCGGTGGACTGTTTTTT. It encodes CASSVEGTGGLFF.

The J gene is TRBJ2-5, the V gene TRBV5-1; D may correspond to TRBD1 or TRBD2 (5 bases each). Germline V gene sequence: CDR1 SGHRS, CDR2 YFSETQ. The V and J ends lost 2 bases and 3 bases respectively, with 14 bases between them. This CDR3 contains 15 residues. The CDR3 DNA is TGCGCCAGCAGCTTCTCGGGGCCAACCAAAGAGACCCAGTACTTC. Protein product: CASSFSGPTKETQYF.

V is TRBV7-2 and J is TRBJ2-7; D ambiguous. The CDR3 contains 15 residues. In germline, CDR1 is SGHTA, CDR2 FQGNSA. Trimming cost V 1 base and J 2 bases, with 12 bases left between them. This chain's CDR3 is CASSLGSRDPYEQYF. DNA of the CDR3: TGTGCCAGCAGCTTAGGCAGCCGAGACCCCTACGAGCAGTACTTC.

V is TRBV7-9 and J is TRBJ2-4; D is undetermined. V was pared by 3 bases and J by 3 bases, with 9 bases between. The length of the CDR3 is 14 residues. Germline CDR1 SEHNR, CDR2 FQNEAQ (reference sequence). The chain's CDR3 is CASSFTDGKNIQYF. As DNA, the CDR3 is TGTGCCAGCAGCTTCACTGACGGCAAAAACATTCAGTACTTC.

Here the CDR3 DNA reads TGTGCCAGCAGTCAACAGGGGCGGAACACTGAAGCTTTCTTT. Translation gives CASSQQGRNTEAFF. The genes are TRBV5-6 and TRBJ1-1, with TRBD1 matching over 7 bases. V was pared by 5 bases and J by 1 base, with 5 bases of the junction left unmatched. Germline V gene data show CDR1 as SGHDT and CDR2 as YYEEEE. The CDR3 runs to 14 residues.

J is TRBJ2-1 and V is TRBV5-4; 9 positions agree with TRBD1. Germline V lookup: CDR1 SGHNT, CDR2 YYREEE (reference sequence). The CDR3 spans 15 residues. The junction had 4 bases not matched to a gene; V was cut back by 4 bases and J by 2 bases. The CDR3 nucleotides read TGTGCCAGCAGCCCCCGGGACAGGGCCTACAATGAGCAGTTCTTC. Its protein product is CASSPRDRAYNEQFF.

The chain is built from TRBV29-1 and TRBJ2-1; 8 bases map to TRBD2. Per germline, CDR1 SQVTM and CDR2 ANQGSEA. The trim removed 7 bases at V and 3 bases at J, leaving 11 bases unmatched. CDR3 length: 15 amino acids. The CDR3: CSAGLGSGGYNEQFF. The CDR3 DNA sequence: TGCAGCGCGGGTCTAGGAAGCGGGGGCTACAATGAGCAGTTCTTC.

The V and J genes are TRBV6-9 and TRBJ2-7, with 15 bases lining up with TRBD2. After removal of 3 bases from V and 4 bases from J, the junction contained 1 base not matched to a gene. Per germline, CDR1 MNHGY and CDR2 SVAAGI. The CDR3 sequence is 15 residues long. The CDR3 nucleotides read TGTGCCAGCAGTTACGGGACTAGCGGGGGGTACGAGCAGTACTTC. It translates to CASSYGTSGGYEQYF.